Below are 26 T cell receptor beta chains sequenced from a single sample in a study of blood T cell repertoires in COVID-19. Libraries were prepared by immunoSEQ multiplex PCR; TCRdb keeps only in-frame clonotypes and omits some of them. The data contain 70,000 or so clones, roughly 80% of them singletons. Material for sequencing was peripheral blood. The receptors originated from a human donor in a cohort sampled during active COVID-19.

This clone was seen only once. This chain joins TRBV11-2 and TRBJ2-1, with 11 positions matching TRBD2. CDR3 size: 16 residues. J gave up 6 bases and V 8 bases, and 12 bases lay outside the gene matches. Germline V gene data show CDR1 as SGHAT and CDR2 as FQNNGV. This CDR3 is CASGIGELAGVNEQFF. The CDR3 bases are TGTGCCAGCGGGATCGGGGAACTAGCGGGAGTCAATGAGCAGTTCTTC.

This chain uses TRBV6-1 with TRBJ2-1; 7 positions agree with TRBD2. V was clipped by 2 bases and J by 5 bases; unmatched bases: 3. The CDR3 loop spans 14 amino acids. Germline V gene lookup returns CDR1 MNHNS and CDR2 SASEGT. The CDR3 is CASSELGTNNEQFF. The CDR3 bases are TGTGCCAGCAGTGAATTGGGGACTAACAATGAGCAGTTCTTC.

This sequence joins TRBV19 and TRBJ1-6; TRBD1 is a possible D gene (6 bases). Trimming stripped 7 bases from V and 7 bases from J, with 14 bases between. CDR3 length: 14 residues. Germline CDR1 and CDR2: LNHDA and SQIVND (reference sequence). The CDR3 is CASMGGALNSPLHF. DNA for the CDR3: TGTGCCAGTATGGGGGGGGCCCTGAATTCACCCCTCCACTTT.

This clone came up once. The V gene is TRBV9, the J gene TRBJ1-3; D remains ambiguous. This CDR3 is 15 amino acids long. Trimming shortened V by 0 bases and J by 0 bases, and 7 bases separated the two germline ends. The V gene's germline CDR1 is SGDLS and CDR2 YYNGEE. CDR3 sequence reads: CASSVGAPSGNTIYF. CDR3 nucleotides: TGTGCCAGCAGCGTAGGGGCGCCCTCTGGAAACACCATATATTTT.

The rearrangement joins TRBV28 to TRBJ2-3; D unclear. The germline V gene encodes CDR1 MDHEN and CDR2 SYDVKM. Trimming cost V 3 bases and J 1 base, with 17 bases left between them. This CDR3 is built from 17 residues. CDR3 bases: TGTGCCAGCAGTTTCGGTCGGTTCCTTCGAGGCACAGATACGCAGTATTTT. Translated: CASSFGRFLRGTDTQYF.

DNA of the CDR3: TGTGCCAGCAGCCAAGGGCTCAGGGGCACTGAAGCTTTCTTT. This translates into CASSQGLRGTEAFF. The chain recombines TRBV3-1 (or the pseudogene TRBV3-2) with TRBJ1-1; perhaps TRBD1 as D (6 bases). The CDR3 has 14 residues. Per the germline V gene, CDR1 is LGHDT and CDR2 is YNNKEL (reference sequence). V dropped 1 base and J dropped 4 bases, with 10 bases sitting between them.

The gene calls are TRBV3-1 (or the pseudogene TRBV3-2) and TRBJ2-5, with D perhaps matching TRBD1 (6 bases). This CDR3 is built from 13 residues. V gave up 1 base and J gave up 4 bases, with 7 bases separating them. Germline V CDR1 and CDR2: LGHDT, YNNKEL (reference sequence). The DNA of the CDR3 is TGTGCCAGCAGCCAAGGCAGGGGAGAGACCCAGTACTTC. Protein product: CASSQGRGETQYF.

The chain combines TRBV28 with TRBJ1-1, with TRBD1 matching 7 bases. CDR1 and CDR2 (germline): MDHEN, SYDVKM. The CDR3 contains 15 residues. The V gene end was trimmed by 6 bases and the J gene end by 1 base; junction bases not matched to a gene: 8. CDR3 nucleotide sequence: TGTGCCAGCAGGTCTACAGGGGTCGGGAACACTGAAGCTTTCTTT. Translating it yields CASRSTGVGNTEAFF.

The V gene is TRBV18, the J gene TRBJ2-7; maybe TRBD2 (6 bases). Trimming cost V 6 bases and J 5 bases, with 11 bases left between them. CDR3 length: 12 amino acids. Per germline, CDR1 KGHSH and CDR2 LQKENI. CDR3 amino acids: CASSTEGNEQYF. As DNA, the CDR3 is TGTGCCAGCTCCACGGAGGGCAACGAGCAGTACTTC.

V gene TRBV7-2 combines with J gene TRBJ2-2, with TRBD2 matching 9 bases. Germline CDR1 is SGHTA and CDR2 is FQGNSA. V was clipped by 5 bases and J by 5 bases; unmatched bases: 6. The CDR3 sequence is 15 residues long. CDR3 nucleotides: TGTGCCAGCAGCGAGCGGGGGGCGCGGACCGGGGAGCTGTTTTTT. Its protein product is CASSERGARTGELFF.

The V call is TRBV28, the J call TRBJ2-7; 11 nucleotides match TRBD2. Germline lookup yields CDR1 MDHEN and CDR2 SYDVKM. CDR3 size: 16 residues. After removal of 5 bases from V and 1 base from J, the junction contained 7 bases not matched to a gene. CDR3 nucleotide sequence: TGTGCCAGCAGTCCGTTTAGCGGGGGGGCGTCCTACGAGCAGTACTTC. Protein sequence: CASSPFSGGASYEQYF. The full variable domain, completed using reference TRBV28 and TRBJ2-7, is DVKVTQSSRYLVKRTGEKVFLECVQDMDHENMFWYRQDPGLGLRLIYFSYDVKMKEKGDIPEGYSVSREKKERFSLILESASTNQTSMYLCASSPFSGGASYEQYFGPGTRLTVT.

The V gene is TRBV5-6, the J gene TRBJ2-2, with unresolved D. Trimming took off 2 bases at V and 5 bases at J, with 4 bases between the two ends. The CDR3 has 12 residues. Germline loops: CDR1 SGHDT, CDR2 YYEEEE. The CDR3 DNA reads TGTGCCAGCAGCTTTTCGACCGGGGAGCTGTTTTTT. Translating it yields CASSFSTGELFF.

CDR3 in amino acids: CASSPRRGQPQHF. Written as DNA, the CDR3 is TGTGCCAGCAGTCCCCGCCGGGGTCAGCCCCAGCATTTT. V is TRBV6-5 and J is TRBJ1-5; no definite D call. CDR1 is MNHEY and CDR2 is SVGAGI in the germline V gene. The CDR3 has 13 residues. Trimming removed 5 bases from V and 6 bases from J, with 11 bases in between.

The genes are TRBV4-1 and TRBJ2-1; 8 nucleotides align to TRBD2. The J segment lost 7 bases and the V segment lost 4 bases, leaving 12 bases of the junction unmatched. Germline V gene data show CDR1 as MGHRA and CDR2 as YSYEKL. The CDR3 loop spans 16 amino acids. The CDR3 is CASSRLSLGGRNEQFF. CDR3 coding DNA: TGCGCCAGCAGCCGATTAAGCCTTGGCGGGAGGAATGAGCAGTTCTTC.

This clone was counted once. The chain couples TRBV18 to TRBJ2-5; a weak D match, TRBD1 (5 bases). Per the germline V gene, CDR1 is KGHSH and CDR2 is LQKENI. This CDR3 has 14 amino acids. The V gene lost 6 bases and the J gene lost 1 base, with 12 bases spanning the gap. The CDR3, as DNA: TGTGCCAGCTCGGCGAGGCAGGGCCAAGAGACCCAGTACTTC. Protein product: CASSARQGQETQYF.

The V call is TRBV5-4, the J call TRBJ2-2; 12 bases align to TRBD1. Germline lookup yields CDR1 SGHNT and CDR2 YYREEE (reference sequence). With V trimmed by 4 bases and J by 7 bases, 8 bases remained unmatched. CDR3 size: 16 residues. The CDR3 loop reads CASSRGDRGLGGELFF. The CDR3 DNA reads as TGTGCCAGCAGCCGGGGGGACAGGGGGCTCGGCGGGGAGCTGTTTTTT.

This sequence joins TRBV3-1 (or the pseudogene TRBV3-2) and TRBJ2-1, with a weak D call TRBD2 (7 bases). The CDR3 is made up of 13 amino acids. Germline loops: CDR1 LGHDT, CDR2 YNNKEL (reference sequence). V was cut by 1 base and J by 9 bases, with 10 bases left in between. The CDR3 loop is CASSQGGGGEQFF. CDR3 nucleotides: TGTGCCAGCAGCCAAGGGGGAGGGGGTGAGCAGTTCTTC.

The V gene is TRBV11-3, the J gene TRBJ2-3, with TRBD2 identical over 10 bases. Trimming removed 5 bases from V and 4 bases from J; junction bases left unmatched: 12. Germline CDR1 reads SGHNT; CDR2 reads YENEEA. This CDR3 has 17 residues. The CDR3 region has the DNA TGTGCCAGCAGCCCCGGCACGAGCGGGGGGGCCCCAGATACGCAGTATTTT. It encodes CASSPGTSGGAPDTQYF. Drawing the rest from reference TRBV11-3 and TRBJ2-3, the complete variable domain is EAGVVQSPRYKIIEKKQPVAFWCNPISGHNTLYWYLQNLGQGPELLIRYENEEAVDDSQLPKDRFSAERLKGVDSTLKIQPAELGDSAVYLCASSPGTSGGAPDTQYFGPGTRLTVL.

This clone turned up a few times. J is TRBJ1-2 and V is TRBV4-1; tentatively, D is TRBD1 (6 bases). The CDR3 sequence is 18 residues long. CDR1 is MGHRA and CDR2 is YSYEKL in the germline V gene. Trimming took off 2 bases at V and 0 bases at J, with 19 bases between the two ends. The CDR3 DNA follows: TGCGCCAGCAGCCAACTGACCCCTGACAGGCAAGCTAACTATGGCTACACCTTC. It translates to CASSQLTPDRQANYGYTF.

The CDR3 region is CASSSQLEGEQFF. CDR3 sequence (DNA): TGTGCCAGCAGTTCCCAACTAGAGGGTGAGCAGTTCTTC. The rearrangement uses TRBV6-2 or TRBV6-3 and TRBJ2-1, with D perhaps TRBD2 (5 bases). V lost 4 bases and J lost 9, with 13 bases in between. The CDR3 is made up of 13 amino acids. CDR1 MNHEY and CDR2 SVGEGT come from the germline V gene.

This clone was counted a few times. This rearrangement joins TRBV5-6 to TRBJ2-3; maybe TRBD2 (6 bases). Looked up from germline, CDR1 is SGHDT and CDR2 is YYEEEE. V was cut by 4 bases and J by 6 bases, with 18 bases left in between. The CDR3 runs 15 residues. DNA of the CDR3: TGTGCCAGCAGCAGGAAAGGGACTCCTCAGGATACGCAGTATTTT. This codes for CASSRKGTPQDTQYF.

J is TRBJ2-3 and V is TRBV2, with TRBD2 matching over 8 bases. Germline V gene data show CDR1 as SNHLY and CDR2 as FYNNEI. This CDR3 is 16 amino acids long. Trimming cost V 6 bases and J 4 bases; bases outside gene matches: 12. In DNA form, the CDR3 reads TGTGCCAGCAGCCTCAACGGAGCGGGAGCGGCAGATACGCAGTATTTT. As protein: CASSLNGAGAADTQYF. Looking up the rest from reference TRBV2 and TRBJ2-3 gives the full variable domain: EPEVTQTPSHQVTQMGQEVILRCVPISNHLYFYWYRQILGQKVEFLVSFYNNEISEKSEIFDDQFSVERPDGSNFTLKIRSTKLEDSAMYFCASSLNGAGAADTQYFGPGTRLTVL.

The chain combines TRBV25-1 with TRBJ2-3, with 8 bases aligning to TRBD2. CDR1 is MGHDK and CDR2 is SYGVNS in the germline V gene. The CDR3 is 14 amino acids. J was trimmed by 0 bases and V by 6 bases; bases with no gene match: 2. DNA of the CDR3: TGTGCCAGCAGAGCGGGGGTCAGCACAGATACGCAGTATTTT. Encoded protein: CASRAGVSTDTQYF.

J is TRBJ2-3 and V is TRBV7-2, with D maybe TRBD1 (5 bases). CDR3 length: 14 amino acids. Deletions cut 5 bases from V and 4 bases from J, with 13 bases between. Germline V gene data show CDR1 as SGHTA and CDR2 as FQGNSA. Here the CDR3 DNA reads TGTGCCAGCAGCGTAGGACATAACTCAGATACGCAGTATTTT. This codes for CASSVGHNSDTQYF.

This clone was counted once. CDR3 region: CAGKTGASTDTQYF. The DNA of the CDR3 is TGTGCCGGGAAGACAGGAGCTAGCACAGATACGCAGTATTTT. The rearrangement joins TRBV30 to TRBJ2-3, with D possibly being TRBD1 (6 bases). This CDR3 comprises 14 residues. Germline V gene lookup returns CDR1 GTSNPN and CDR2 SVGIG (reference sequence). V was trimmed by 8 bases and J by 0 bases, leaving 15 bases between them.

This clone was recorded a few times. The J gene is TRBJ1-1, the V gene TRBV4-1; D is unresolved. With 2 bases removed from V and 5 bases from J, the gap between germline ends came to 9 bases. Germline V CDR1 and CDR2: MGHRA, YSYEKL. The CDR3 is made up of 13 amino acids. CDR3 region: CASSQLPGTEAFF. The DNA of the CDR3 is TGCGCCAGCAGCCAATTACCCGGGACTGAAGCTTTCTTT.